Presented here are 9 T cell receptor beta chains from one specimen sequenced in a study of blood T cell repertoires in COVID-19. Some clones are missing from TCRdb's copy, which holds only in-frame ones; the method was immunoSEQ multiplex PCR. The table shows fewer than 500,000 clones, with around 84% occurring only once. The sequenced sample was peripheral blood. The origin of the receptors is a human donor with acute or convalescent COVID-19. The donor label of this sample is uncertain.

The chain couples TRBV5-6 to TRBJ2-7; TRBD2 might be the D (7 bases). CDR1 is SGHDT, CDR2 YYEEEE, per germline. The CDR3 loop spans 15 amino acids. The V end lost 2 bases, the J end lost 2 bases, and 14 bases lay between the germline ends. CDR3 residues: CASSFPTGRAYEQYF. Written as DNA, the CDR3 is TGTGCCAGCAGCTTTCCCACAGGGAGGGCCTACGAGCAGTACTTC.

The V call is TRBV28, the J call TRBJ2-1; 13 nucleotides line up with TRBD2. V gave up 6 bases and J gave up 9 bases; unmatched junction bases: 8. Looked up from germline, CDR1 is MDHEN and CDR2 is SYDVKM. This CDR3 spans 15 amino acids. CDR3 protein: CASSSGTSGIFEQFF. The CDR3 DNA sequence: TGTGCCAGCAGCTCCGGGACTAGCGGGATCTTTGAGCAGTTCTTC.

The V and J genes are TRBV5-1 and TRBJ2-3, with 9 bases fitting TRBD1. Germline CDR1 SGHRS, CDR2 YFSETQ. The V and J ends lost 2 bases and 3 bases, in that order; junction bases with no gene match: 4. The CDR3 totals 15 residues. The CDR3 protein is CASSLTGQGTDTQYF. The DNA of the CDR3 is TGCGCCAGCAGCTTAACGGGACAGGGTACAGATACGCAGTATTTT.

This chain uses TRBV19 with TRBJ2-1; TRBD2 aligns across 10 bases. This CDR3 is 15 amino acids long. The J segment lost 3 bases and the V segment lost 6 bases, leaving 5 bases of the junction unmatched. Germline values: CDR1 LNHDA, CDR2 SQIVND (reference sequence). The CDR3 region is CASRPWTSGYNEQFF. The CDR3 DNA sequence: TGTGCCAGTAGGCCCTGGACTAGCGGCTACAATGAGCAGTTCTTC.

This clone was recorded once. This chain joins TRBV27 and TRBJ1-2, with a possible D match to TRBD1 (5 bases). This CDR3 region has 15 residues. V was shortened by 5 bases and J by 4 bases, with 17 bases between the two germline ends. Germline CDR1 reads MNHEY; CDR2 reads SMNVEV (reference sequence). CDR3 in amino acids: CASSPYRRSAYGYTF. CDR3 in DNA: TGTGCCAGCAGTCCTTACAGGAGATCCGCCTATGGCTACACCTTC.

This clone was counted at least ten times. The genes are TRBV28 and TRBJ1-6; D is undetermined. The CDR3 sequence is 12 residues long. The germline CDR1 and CDR2 sequences are MDHEN and SYDVKM. V shed 7 bases and J shed 4 bases, with 5 bases lying between them. The CDR3 sequence is CASTSYNSPLHF. The CDR3 coding sequence is TGTGCCAGCACCTCTTATAATTCACCCCTCCACTTT.

This clone came up once. The chain carries TRBV19 and TRBJ1-2; 12 bases fit TRBD1. The junction had 9 bases not matched to a gene; V was cut back by 3 bases and J by 4 bases. This CDR3 comprises 17 residues. CDR1 and CDR2 from the germline V gene are LNHDA and SQIVND (reference sequence). The CDR3 loop reads CASSMGTGGAWSYGYTF. The DNA for the CDR3 is TGTGCCAGTAGTATGGGGACAGGGGGCGCGTGGAGCTATGGCTACACCTTC. The complete variable domain, with remaining parts taken from reference TRBV19 and TRBJ1-2, reads DGGITQSPKYLFRKEGQNVTLSCEQNLNHDAMYWYRQDPGQGLRLIYYSQIVNDFQKGDIAEGYSVSREKKESFPLTVTSAQKNPTAFYLCASSMGTGGAWSYGYTFGSGTRLTVV.

The rearrangement links TRBV14 to TRBJ1-1; D is ambiguous. The CDR3 is 13 residues long. V lost 4 bases, J lost 4 bases, and 10 bases lay in between. Germline V gives CDR1 SGHDN, CDR2 FVKESK. CDR3 sequence (DNA): TGTGCCAGCAGCCTATGGGCCGGCACTGAAGCTTTCTTT. Amino acids: CASSLWAGTEAFF.

This clone turned up a few times. The genes are TRBV11-2 and TRBJ1-2, with D maybe TRBD1 (5 bases). Germline values: CDR1 SGHAT, CDR2 FQNNGV. The CDR3 spans 14 residues. V was shortened by 1 base and J by 5 bases, with 11 bases between the two germline ends. The CDR3 sequence is CASSLGTNLYGYTF. The CDR3 DNA sequence: TGTGCCAGCAGCTTAGGGACAAACCTATATGGCTACACCTTC.